The source of this TCR beta chain is a study of OX40 agonist ivuxolimab in advanced cancers. About the study as a whole: The costimulatory receptor OX40 (CD134) was targeted by ivuxolimab, a fully human IgG2 agonistic monoclonal antibody. Intravenous ivuxolimab was administered to patients every 2 weeks at six dose levels: 0.01, 0.1, 0.3, 1.5, 3 and 10 mg/kg. Of the approximately 53 patients in dose escalation, about 20 had hepatocellular carcinoma, around 15 had melanoma, 9 had renal cell carcinoma and 9 had head and neck cancer. In the dose-escalation cohort, 82.7% of patients were male, and the mean age was around 60 years, with a range of roughly 23 to 85. Patients were allowed to have had prior anti-PD-1, anti-PD-L1 or anti-CTLA-4 therapy, and more than 35% of the dose-escalation patients had been treated with checkpoint inhibitors. Partial responses occurred in three dose-escalation patients, of whom one had hepatocellular carcinoma and two had cutaneous melanoma. The purpose of peripheral TCRbeta sequencing was to test whether ivuxolimab changed TCR sequence diversity and led to clonal T-cell expansion. The monotherapy dose-escalation portion (N = 52 patients) of the phase I ivuxolimab trial is reported in the paper.

For sequencing of the TCRbeta CDR3 region, genomic DNA was extracted from the sorted cells. TCRbeta CDR3 regions were sequenced using the immunoSEQ Assay. This is the immuneACCESS table as TCRdb keeps it, with only in-frame sequences that have V and J called. A part of the clones is gone; compared with another copy, unresolved V genes explain less than half, and the rest is unexplained. A total of about 76,000 clones appear in this sample, around 90% of them only once. Approximately 12% of the sample is in the top ten clones. CDR3 length: 14 amino acids, cysteine to phenylalanine. Only the CDR3 part of the read is kept: 42 bases, read in frame from the first base. V is reduced by 3 bases and J by 4 bases, leaving a spacing of 12 bases between them. CDR1 MNHEY and CDR2 SMNVEV are derived from the germline V gene (reference sequence). In this sample, this clone turned up once. It lacks a known antigen. Base qualities are missing; no much larger clone stands one base away.

General study outcomes and caveats: After ivuxolimab, expanded clones were on average more numerous among CD8+ T cells than among CD4+ T cells. In the 0.1-3.0 mg/kg groups, partial responders had among the lowest normalized peripheral clonal expansion, particularly in CD8+ T cells. At doses of 0.1 to 3.0 mg/kg, clonal expansion of both CD4+ and CD8+ T cells in blood was seen between baseline and week 6. Low levels of normalized T-cell clonal expansion were also seen in some patients who did not respond. The antigen specificity of the clonally expanded peripheral T cells was not determined.

Patients with autoimmune disease history or receiving systemic immunosuppression were excluded from the trial. In every dose cohort, peripheral blood was drawn for TCR sequencing at baseline, cycle 4 day 1, and cycle 7 day 1. The samples were drawn from a first-in-human, open-label, multicenter phase I dose-escalation trial of ivuxolimab. Adults with locally advanced or metastatic melanoma, renal cell carcinoma, hepatocellular carcinoma or head and neck squamous cell carcinoma were enrolled in the trial. CD4+ and CD8+ T cells were sorted separately from peripheral blood before TCR sequencing. The specimen comprised CD4+ or CD8+ T cells sorted from blood, sampled in a trial of the OX40 agonist ivuxolimab. The chain couples TRBV27 to TRBJ1-2; TRBD1 is possibly the D segment (5 matching bases). This receptor was obtained from an adult with an advanced solid tumor such as melanoma, head and neck, liver or kidney cancer. The nucleotide sequence is TGTGCCAGCAGTTTTCGGGGCTCCGGCTATGGCTACACCTTC. Translated, it gives CASSFRGSGYGYTF.